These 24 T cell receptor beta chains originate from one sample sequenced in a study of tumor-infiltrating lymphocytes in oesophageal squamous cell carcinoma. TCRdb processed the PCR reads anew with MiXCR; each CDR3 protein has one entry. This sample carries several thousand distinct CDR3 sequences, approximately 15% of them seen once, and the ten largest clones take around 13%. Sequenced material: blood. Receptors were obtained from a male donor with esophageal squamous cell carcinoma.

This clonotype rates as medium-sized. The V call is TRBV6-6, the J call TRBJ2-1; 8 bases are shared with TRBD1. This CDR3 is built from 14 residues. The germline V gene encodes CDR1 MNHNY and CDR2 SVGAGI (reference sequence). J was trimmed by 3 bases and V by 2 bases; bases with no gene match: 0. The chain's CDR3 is CASSYGTGYNEQFF. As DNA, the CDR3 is TGTGCCAGCAGTTACGGGACAGGCTACAATGAGCAGTTCTTC.

The CDR3 loop reads CSADTGIDYEQYF. The CDR3 nucleotides read TGCAGTGCTGATACAGGGATAGACTACGAGCAGTACTTC. The chain has TRBV20-1 and TRBJ2-7; D possibly corresponds to TRBD1 (6 bases). With 5 bases removed from V and 3 bases from J, the gap between germline ends came to 14 bases. Germline loops: CDR1 DFQATT, CDR2 SNEGSKA (reference sequence). This CDR3 has 13 amino acids.

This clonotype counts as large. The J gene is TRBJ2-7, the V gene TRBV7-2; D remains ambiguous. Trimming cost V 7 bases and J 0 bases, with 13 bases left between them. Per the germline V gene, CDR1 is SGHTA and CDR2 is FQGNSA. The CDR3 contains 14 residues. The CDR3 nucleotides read TGTGCCAGCACACCTGGTCTAGACTCCTACGAGCAGTACTTC. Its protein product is CASTPGLDSYEQYF.

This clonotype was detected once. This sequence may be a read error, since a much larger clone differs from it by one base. The DNA of the CDR3 is TGTGCCACCAGTGAAGTCTACAATGAGCAGTTATTC. Its translation: CATSEVYNEQLF. The chain couples TRBV24-1 to TRBJ2-7; D gene uncertain. CDR1 and CDR2 (germline): KGHDR, SFDVKD. CDR3 length: 12 residues.

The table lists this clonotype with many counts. CDR3 sequence: CASSPSRAGWVTGELFF. CDR3 DNA: TGCGCCAGCAGCCCGTCACGGGCAGGGTGGGTAACCGGGGAGCTGTTTTTT. This sequence joins TRBV5-1 and TRBJ2-2; a weak D match, TRBD1 (5 bases). The germline CDR1 and CDR2 sequences are SGHRS and YFSETQ. Deletions cut 4 bases from V and 5 bases from J, with 21 bases between. The CDR3 contains 17 residues.

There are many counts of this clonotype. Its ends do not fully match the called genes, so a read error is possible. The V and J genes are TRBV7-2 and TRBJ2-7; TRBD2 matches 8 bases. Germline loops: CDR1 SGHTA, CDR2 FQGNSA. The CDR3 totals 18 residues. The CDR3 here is CASSLARSGGPPPTSSTF. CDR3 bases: TGTGCCAGCAGCTTAGCGAGGAGCGGGGGTCCTCCTCCTACGAGCAGTACTTTC.

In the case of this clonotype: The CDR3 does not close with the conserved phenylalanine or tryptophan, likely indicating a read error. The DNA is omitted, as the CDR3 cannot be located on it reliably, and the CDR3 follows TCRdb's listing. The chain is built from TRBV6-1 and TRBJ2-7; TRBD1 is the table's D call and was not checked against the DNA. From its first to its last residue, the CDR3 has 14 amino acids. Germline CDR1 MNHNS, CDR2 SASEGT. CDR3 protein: CASSEAGHGYTFGS.

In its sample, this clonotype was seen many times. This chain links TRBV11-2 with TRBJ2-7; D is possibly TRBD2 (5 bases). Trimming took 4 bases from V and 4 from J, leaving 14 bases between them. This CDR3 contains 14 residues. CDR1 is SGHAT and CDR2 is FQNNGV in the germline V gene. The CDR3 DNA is TGTGCCAGCAGCTCTCTTCTGCGGGCGTACGAGCAGTACTTC. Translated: CASSSLLRAYEQYF.

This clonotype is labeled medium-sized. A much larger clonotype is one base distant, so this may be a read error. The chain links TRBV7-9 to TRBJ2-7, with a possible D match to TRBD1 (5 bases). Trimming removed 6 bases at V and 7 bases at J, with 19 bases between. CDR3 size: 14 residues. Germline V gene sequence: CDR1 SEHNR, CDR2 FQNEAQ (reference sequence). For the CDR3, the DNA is TGTGCCAGCAGAGACAGTGTGAGGTACAATGAGCAGTACTTC. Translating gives CASRDSVRYNEQYF. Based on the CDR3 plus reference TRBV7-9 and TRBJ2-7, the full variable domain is DTGVSQNPRHKITKRGQNVTFRCDPISEHNRLYWYRQTLGQGPEFLTYFQNEAQLEKSRLLSDRFSAERPKGSFSTLEIQRTEQGDSAMYLCASRDSVRYNEQYFGPGTRLTVT.

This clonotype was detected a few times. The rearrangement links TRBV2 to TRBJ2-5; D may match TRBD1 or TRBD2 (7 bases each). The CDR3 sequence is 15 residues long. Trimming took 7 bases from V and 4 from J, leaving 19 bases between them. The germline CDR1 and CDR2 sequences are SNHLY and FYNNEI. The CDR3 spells CASKGARGGRETQYF. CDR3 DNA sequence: TGTGCCAGCAAGGGGGCGAGGGGGGGTCGAGAGACCCAGTACTTC.

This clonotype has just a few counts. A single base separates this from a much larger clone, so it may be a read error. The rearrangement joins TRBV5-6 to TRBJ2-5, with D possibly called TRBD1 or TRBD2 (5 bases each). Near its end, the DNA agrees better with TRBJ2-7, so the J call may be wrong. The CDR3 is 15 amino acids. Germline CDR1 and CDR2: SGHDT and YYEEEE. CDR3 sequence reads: CASSLGWGRGREQYF. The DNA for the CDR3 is TGTGCCAGCAGCTTGGGATGGGGACGGGGACGCGAGCAGTACTTC.

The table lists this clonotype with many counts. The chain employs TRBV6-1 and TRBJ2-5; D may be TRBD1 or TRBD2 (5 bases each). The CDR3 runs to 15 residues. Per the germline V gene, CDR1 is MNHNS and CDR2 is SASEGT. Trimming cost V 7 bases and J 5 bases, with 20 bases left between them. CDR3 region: CASTRGTVEGETQYF. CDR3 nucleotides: TGTGCCAGCACCAGAGGGACCGTCGAGGGGGAGACCCAGTACTTC.

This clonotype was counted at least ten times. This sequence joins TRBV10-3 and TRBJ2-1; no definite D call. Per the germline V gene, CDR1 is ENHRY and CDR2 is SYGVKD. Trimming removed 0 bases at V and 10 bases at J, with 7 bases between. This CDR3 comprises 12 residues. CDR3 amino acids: CAISESWLEQFF. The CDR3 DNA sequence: TGTGCCATCAGTGAGTCGTGGCTGGAGCAGTTCTTC.

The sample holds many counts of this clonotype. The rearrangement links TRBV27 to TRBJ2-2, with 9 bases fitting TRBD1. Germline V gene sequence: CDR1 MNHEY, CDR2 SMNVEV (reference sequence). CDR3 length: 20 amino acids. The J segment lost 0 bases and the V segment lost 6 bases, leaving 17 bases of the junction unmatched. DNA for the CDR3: TGTGCCAGCAGCCGCATAAAGGGACAGGGTAATTGGGCGAACACCGGGGAGCTGTTTTTT. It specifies CASSRIKGQGNWANTGELFF.

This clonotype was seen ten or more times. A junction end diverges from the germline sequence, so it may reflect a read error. CDR3 in DNA: TGTGCCAGCAGTGGATGGACAACCCCGGGGTCACCCCTCCACTTC. It encodes CASSGWTTPGSPLHF. The genes are TRBV2 and TRBJ2-5; either TRBD1 or TRBD2 may fit D (5 bases each). The CDR3 has 15 residues. Per the germline V gene, CDR1 is SNHLY and CDR2 is FYNNEI.

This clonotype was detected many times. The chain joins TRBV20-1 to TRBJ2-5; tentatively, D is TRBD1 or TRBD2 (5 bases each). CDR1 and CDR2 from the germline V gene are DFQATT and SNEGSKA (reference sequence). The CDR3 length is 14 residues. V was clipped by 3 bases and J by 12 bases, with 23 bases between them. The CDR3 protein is CSASPPVGTSGEYF. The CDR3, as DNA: TGCAGTGCTAGTCCTCCTGTTGGGACGTCAGGAGAGTACTTC.

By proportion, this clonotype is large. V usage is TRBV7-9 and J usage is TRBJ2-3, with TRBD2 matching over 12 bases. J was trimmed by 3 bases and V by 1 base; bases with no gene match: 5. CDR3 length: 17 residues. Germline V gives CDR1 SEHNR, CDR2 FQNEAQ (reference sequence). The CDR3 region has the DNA TGTGCCAGCAGCTTAGGGCTAGCGGGGGGGCTTACAGATACGCAGTATTTT. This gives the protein CASSLGLAGGLTDTQYF.

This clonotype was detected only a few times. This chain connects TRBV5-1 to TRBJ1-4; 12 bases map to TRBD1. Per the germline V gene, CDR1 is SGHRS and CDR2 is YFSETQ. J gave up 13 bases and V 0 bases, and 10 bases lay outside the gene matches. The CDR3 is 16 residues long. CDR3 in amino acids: CASSLGTGTGGKGLFF. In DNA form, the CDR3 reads TGCGCCAGCAGCTTGGGAACCGGGACAGGGGGCAAAGGACTGTTTTTT.

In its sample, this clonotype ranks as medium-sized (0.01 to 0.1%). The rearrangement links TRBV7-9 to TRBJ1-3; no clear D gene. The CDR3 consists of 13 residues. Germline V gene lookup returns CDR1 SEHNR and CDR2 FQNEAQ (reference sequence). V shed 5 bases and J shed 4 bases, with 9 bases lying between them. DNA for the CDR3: TGTGCCAGCAGCCCCTTAGGGGGAAACACCATATATTTT. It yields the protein CASSPLGGNTIYF.

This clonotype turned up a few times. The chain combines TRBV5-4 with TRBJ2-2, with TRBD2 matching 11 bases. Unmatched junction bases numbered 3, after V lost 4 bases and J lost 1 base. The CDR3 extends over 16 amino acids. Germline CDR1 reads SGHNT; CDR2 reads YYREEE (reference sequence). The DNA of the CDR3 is TGTGCCAGCAGCCCAACTAGCGGGGGGAACACCGGGGAGCTGTTTTTT. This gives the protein CASSPTSGGNTGELFF.

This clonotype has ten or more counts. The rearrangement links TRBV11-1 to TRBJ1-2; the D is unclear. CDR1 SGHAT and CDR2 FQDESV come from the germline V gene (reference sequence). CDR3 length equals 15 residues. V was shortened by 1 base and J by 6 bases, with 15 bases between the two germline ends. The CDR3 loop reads CASSLEGSHLHGYTF. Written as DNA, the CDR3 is TGTGCCAGCAGCTTAGAAGGCAGCCACCTTCATGGCTACACCTTC.

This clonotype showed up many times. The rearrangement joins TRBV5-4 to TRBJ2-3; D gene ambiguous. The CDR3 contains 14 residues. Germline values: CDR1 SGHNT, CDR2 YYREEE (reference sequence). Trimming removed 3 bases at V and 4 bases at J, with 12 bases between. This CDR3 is CASSSPRAPDTQYF. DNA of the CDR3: TGTGCCAGCAGCTCACCAAGGGCACCAGATACGCAGTATTTT.

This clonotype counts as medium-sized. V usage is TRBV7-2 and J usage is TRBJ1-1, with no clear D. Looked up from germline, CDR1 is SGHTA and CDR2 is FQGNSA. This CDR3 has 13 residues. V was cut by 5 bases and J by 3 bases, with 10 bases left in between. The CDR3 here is CASSQSWDTEAFF. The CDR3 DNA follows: TGTGCCAGCAGCCAAAGTTGGGACACTGAAGCTTTCTTT.

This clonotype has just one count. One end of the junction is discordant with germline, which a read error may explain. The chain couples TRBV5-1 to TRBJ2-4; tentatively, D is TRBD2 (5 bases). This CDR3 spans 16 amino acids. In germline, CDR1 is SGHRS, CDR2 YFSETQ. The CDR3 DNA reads TGCGCCAGCAGCTTGAGTGTACGGGGAAGCACAGATACGCAGTGCTTC. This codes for CASSLSVRGSTDTQCF.